The T cell receptor (beta chain) described here comes from a study of T cells in tumors and immune-related adverse events. TCRdb's table, derived via immunoSEQ multiplex PCR, lists solely in-frame clones and lacks some. The data contain some 2,600 clones, 83% of them singletons. The clonotype originates from a female donor with metastatic renal cell carcinoma. The sequencing used tumor tissue, collected from a patient treated with anti-PD-1 therapy.

The CDR3 region is CASSLSRLAQFF. CDR3 DNA sequence: TGTGCCAGCAGCTTAAGCCGACTAGCTCAGTTCTTC. This chain links TRBV7-2 with TRBJ2-1, with TRBD2 identical over 7 bases. The CDR3 loop spans 12 amino acids. With 2 bases clipped from V and 13 bases from J, the junction kept 5 bases outside the gene matches. Germline V gene data show CDR1 as SGHTA and CDR2 as FQGNSA.